The next 5 T cell receptor beta chains were all read from a single sample in a study of OX40 agonist ivuxolimab in advanced cancers. Assay used: immunoSEQ multiplex PCR; TCRdb lists only in-frame clones, some missing. The data show about 62,000 clones, around 79% seen once. Material: CD4+ or CD8+ T cells sorted from blood, obtained in a trial of the OX40 agonist ivuxolimab. These TCRs come from an adult with an advanced solid tumor such as melanoma, head and neck, liver or kidney cancer.

Concerning this clone itself: A read error may account for a junction end that differs from germline. The gene calls are TRBV7-2 and TRBJ1-2; D not certain. Germline CDR1 is SGHTA and CDR2 is FQGNSA. The CDR3 contains 12 residues. CDR3 loop: CAGSFGSYGYTF. As DNA, the CDR3 is TGTGCCGGCAGCTTCGGATCCTATGGCTACACCTTC. The variable domain in full, with the rest retrieved from reference TRBV7-2 and TRBJ1-2, is GAGVSQSPSNKVTEKGKDVELRCDPISGHTALYWYRQSLGQGLEFLIYFQGNSAPDKSGLPSDRFSAERTGGSVSTLTIQRTQQEDSAVYLCAGSFGSYGYTFGSGTRLTVV.

This rearrangement joins TRBV28 to TRBJ2-7, with no clear D. In germline, CDR1 is MDHEN, CDR2 SYDVKM. Trimming took 2 bases from V and 2 from J, leaving 13 bases between them. The CDR3 extends over 15 amino acids. CDR3 in amino acids: CASSLGPAETYEQYF. The DNA for the CDR3 is TGTGCCAGCAGTTTAGGTCCGGCGGAGACCTACGAGCAGTACTTC.

The V call is TRBV5-8, the J call TRBJ2-3, with D uncertain. In germline, CDR1 is SGHTS, CDR2 YDEGEE. The V end lost 0 bases, the J end lost 2 bases, and 13 bases lay between the germline ends. The CDR3 length is 16 residues. The CDR3 loop reads CASSLAATSPTDTQYF. The CDR3 nucleotides are TGTGCCAGCAGCTTGGCCGCGACGTCCCCCACAGATACGCAGTATTTT.

This chain links TRBV9 with TRBJ2-1; D is perhaps TRBD2 (5 bases). Per the germline V gene, CDR1 is SGDLS and CDR2 is YYNGEE. The CDR3 is 16 amino acids. The V gene lost 4 bases and the J gene lost 0 bases, with 14 bases spanning the gap. The CDR3 bases are TGTGCCAGCAGCACACCGGGAACGAGCTCCTACAATGAGCAGTTCTTC. As protein: CASSTPGTSSYNEQFF.

The chain has TRBV6-4 and TRBJ2-3; D possibly corresponds to TRBD1 (5 bases). The CDR3 runs to 14 residues. CDR1 is MRHNA, CDR2 SNTAGT, per germline. Trimming removed 3 bases at V and 0 bases at J, with 7 bases between. The CDR3 loop is CASSEQESTDTQYF. CDR3 sequence (DNA): TGTGCCAGCAGTGAACAGGAGAGCACAGATACGCAGTATTTT.